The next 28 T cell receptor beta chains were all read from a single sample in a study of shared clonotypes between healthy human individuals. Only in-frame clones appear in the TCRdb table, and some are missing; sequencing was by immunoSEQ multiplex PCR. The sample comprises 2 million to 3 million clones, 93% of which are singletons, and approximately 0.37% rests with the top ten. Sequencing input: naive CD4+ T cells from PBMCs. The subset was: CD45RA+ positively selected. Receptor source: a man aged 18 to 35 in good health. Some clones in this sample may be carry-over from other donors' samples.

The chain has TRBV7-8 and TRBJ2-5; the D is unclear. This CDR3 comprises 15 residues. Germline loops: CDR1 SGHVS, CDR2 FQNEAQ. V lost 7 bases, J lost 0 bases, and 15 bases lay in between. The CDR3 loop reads CASTVIPSYQETQYF. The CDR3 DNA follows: TGTGCCAGCACCGTCATTCCGTCGTACCAAGAGACCCAGTACTTC.

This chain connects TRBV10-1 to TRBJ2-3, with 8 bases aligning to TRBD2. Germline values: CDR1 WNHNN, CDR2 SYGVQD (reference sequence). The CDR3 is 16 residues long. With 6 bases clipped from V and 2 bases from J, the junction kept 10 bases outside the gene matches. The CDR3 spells CASSGLTSGFTDTQYF. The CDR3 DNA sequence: TGCGCCAGCAGCGGACTCACTAGCGGATTCACAGATACGCAGTATTTT.

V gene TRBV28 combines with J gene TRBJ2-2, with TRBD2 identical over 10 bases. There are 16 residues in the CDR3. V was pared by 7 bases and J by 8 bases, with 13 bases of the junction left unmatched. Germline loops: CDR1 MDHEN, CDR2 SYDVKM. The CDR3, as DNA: TGTGCCAGCAAAAAAAGGACTAGCGGACTGGTAGGGGAGCTGTTTTTT. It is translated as CASKKRTSGLVGELFF.

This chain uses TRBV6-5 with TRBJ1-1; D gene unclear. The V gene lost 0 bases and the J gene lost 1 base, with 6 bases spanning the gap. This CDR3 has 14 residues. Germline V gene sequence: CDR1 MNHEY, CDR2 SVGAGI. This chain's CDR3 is CASSYSHQNTEAFF. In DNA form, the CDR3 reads TGTGCCAGCAGTTACTCCCACCAGAACACTGAAGCTTTCTTT.

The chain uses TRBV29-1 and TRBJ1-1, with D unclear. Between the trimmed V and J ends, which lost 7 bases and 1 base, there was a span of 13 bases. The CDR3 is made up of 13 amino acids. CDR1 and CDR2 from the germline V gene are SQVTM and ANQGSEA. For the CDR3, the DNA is TGCAGCGCACCATACGGACCGAACACTGAAGCTTTCTTT. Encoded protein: CSAPYGPNTEAFF.

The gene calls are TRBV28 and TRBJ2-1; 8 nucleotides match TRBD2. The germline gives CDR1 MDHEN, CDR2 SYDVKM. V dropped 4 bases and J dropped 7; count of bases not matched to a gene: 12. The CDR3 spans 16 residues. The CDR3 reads CASSWPGLAGRNEQFF. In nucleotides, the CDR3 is TGTGCCAGCAGTTGGCCCGGACTAGCTGGTCGGAATGAGCAGTTCTTC.

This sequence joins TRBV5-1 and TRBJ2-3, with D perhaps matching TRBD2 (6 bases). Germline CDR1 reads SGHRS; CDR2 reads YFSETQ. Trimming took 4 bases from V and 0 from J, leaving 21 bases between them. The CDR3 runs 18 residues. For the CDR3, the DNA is TGCGCCAGCAGCCTCGGCTCGGGGCTAGCGCTTAGCACAGATACGCAGTATTTT. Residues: CASSLGSGLALSTDTQYF. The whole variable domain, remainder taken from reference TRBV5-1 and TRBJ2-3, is KAGVTQTPRYLIKTRGQQVTLSCSPISGHRSVSWYQQTPGQGLQFLFEYFSETQRNKGNFPGRFSGRQFSNSRSEMNVSTLELGDSALYLCASSLGSGLALSTDTQYFGPGTRLTVL.

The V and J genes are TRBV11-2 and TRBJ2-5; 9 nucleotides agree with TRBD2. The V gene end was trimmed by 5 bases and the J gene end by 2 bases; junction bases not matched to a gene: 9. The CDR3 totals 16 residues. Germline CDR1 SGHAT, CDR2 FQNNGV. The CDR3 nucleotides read TGTGCCAGCAGCCTGACTAGCGGAGCAATTCAAGAGACCCAGTACTTC. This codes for CASSLTSGAIQETQYF.

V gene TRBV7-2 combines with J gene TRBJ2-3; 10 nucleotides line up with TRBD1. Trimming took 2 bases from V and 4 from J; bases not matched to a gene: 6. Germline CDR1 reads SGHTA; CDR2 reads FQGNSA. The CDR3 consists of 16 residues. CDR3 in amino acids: CASSLFGTGDSDTQYF. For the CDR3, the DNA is TGTGCCAGCAGCTTATTCGGGACAGGGGATTCAGATACGCAGTATTTT.

CDR3 nucleotides: TGTGCCAGCAGCCTCCGACAGGGCCTCACCGGGGAGCTGTTTTTT. As protein: CASSLRQGLTGELFF. V usage is TRBV7-7 and J usage is TRBJ2-2, with 7 bases aligning to TRBD1. The V gene end was trimmed by 5 bases and the J gene end by 4 bases; junction bases not matched to a gene: 7. Germline values: CDR1 SSHAT, CDR2 FNYEAQ (reference sequence). The CDR3 runs to 15 residues.

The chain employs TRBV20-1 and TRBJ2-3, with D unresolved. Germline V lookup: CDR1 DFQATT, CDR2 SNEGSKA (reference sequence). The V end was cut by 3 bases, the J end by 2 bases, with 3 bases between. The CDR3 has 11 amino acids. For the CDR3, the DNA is TGCAGTGCTAGCCCCACAGATACGCAGTATTTT. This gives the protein CSASPTDTQYF.

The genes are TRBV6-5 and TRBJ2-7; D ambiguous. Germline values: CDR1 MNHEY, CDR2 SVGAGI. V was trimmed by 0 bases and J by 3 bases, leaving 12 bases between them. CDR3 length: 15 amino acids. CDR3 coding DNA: TGTGCCAGCAGTTACTCGTTAAGTAGAGGCTACGAGCAGTACTTC. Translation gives CASSYSLSRGYEQYF.

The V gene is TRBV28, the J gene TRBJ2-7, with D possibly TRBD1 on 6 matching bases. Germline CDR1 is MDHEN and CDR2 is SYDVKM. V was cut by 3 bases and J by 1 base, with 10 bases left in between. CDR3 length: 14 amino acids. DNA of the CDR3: TGTGCCAGCAGTTTGCCCGGACAGTCCTACGAGCAGTACTTC. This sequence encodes CASSLPGQSYEQYF.

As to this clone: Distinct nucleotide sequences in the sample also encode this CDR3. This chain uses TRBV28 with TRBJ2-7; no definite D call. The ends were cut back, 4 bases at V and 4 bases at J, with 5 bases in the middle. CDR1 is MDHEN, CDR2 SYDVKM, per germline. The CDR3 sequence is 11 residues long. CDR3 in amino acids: CASSSLYEQYF. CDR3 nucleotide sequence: TGTGCCAGCAGTTCCTTGTACGAGCAGTACTTC.

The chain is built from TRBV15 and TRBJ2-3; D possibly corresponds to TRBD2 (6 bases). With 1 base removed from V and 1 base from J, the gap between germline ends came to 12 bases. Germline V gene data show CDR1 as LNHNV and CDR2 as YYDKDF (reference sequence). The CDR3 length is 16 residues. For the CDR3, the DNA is TGTGCCACCAGCAGAGGCGGGGAAGGTGGCACAGATACGCAGTATTTT. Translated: CATSRGGEGGTDTQYF. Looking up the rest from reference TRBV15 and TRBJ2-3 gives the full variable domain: DAMVIQNPRYQVTQFGKPVTLSCSQTLNHNVMYWYQQKSSQAPKLLFHYYDKDFNNEADTPDNFQSRRPNTSFCFLDIRSPGLGDTAMYLCATSRGGEGGTDTQYFGPGTRLTVL.

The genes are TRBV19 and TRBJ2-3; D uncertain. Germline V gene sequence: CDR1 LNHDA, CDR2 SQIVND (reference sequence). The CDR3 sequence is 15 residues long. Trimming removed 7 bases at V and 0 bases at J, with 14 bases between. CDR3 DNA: TGTGCCAGTAAGGGCTCAGCTTCTAGCACAGATACGCAGTATTTT. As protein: CASKGSASSTDTQYF.

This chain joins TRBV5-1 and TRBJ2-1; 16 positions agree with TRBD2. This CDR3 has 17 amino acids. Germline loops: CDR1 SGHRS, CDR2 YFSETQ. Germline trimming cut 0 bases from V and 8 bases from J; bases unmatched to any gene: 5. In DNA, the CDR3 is TGCGCCAGCAGCTTGGTGGGACTAGCGGGAGGGAACGATGAGCAGTTCTTC. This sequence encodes CASSLVGLAGGNDEQFF.

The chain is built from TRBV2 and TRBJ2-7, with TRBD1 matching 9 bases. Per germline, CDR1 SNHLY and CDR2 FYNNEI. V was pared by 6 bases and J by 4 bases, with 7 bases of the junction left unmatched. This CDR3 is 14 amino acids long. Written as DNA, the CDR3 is TGTGCCAGCAGCCGGGACAGGGAACAATACGAGCAGTACTTC. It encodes CASSRDREQYEQYF.

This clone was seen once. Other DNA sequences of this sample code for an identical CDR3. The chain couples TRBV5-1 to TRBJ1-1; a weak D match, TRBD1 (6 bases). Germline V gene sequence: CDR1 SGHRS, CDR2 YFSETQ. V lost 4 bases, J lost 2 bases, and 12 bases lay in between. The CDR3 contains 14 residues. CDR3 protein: CASSPDRLNTEAFF. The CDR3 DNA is TGCGCCAGCAGCCCGGACAGACTAAACACTGAAGCTTTCTTT.

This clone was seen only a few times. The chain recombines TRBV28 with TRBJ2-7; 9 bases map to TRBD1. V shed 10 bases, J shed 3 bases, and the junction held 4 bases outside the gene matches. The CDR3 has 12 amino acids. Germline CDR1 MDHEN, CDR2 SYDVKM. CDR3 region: CATWDRVYEQYF. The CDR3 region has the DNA TGTGCCACCTGGGACAGGGTCTACGAGCAGTACTTC.

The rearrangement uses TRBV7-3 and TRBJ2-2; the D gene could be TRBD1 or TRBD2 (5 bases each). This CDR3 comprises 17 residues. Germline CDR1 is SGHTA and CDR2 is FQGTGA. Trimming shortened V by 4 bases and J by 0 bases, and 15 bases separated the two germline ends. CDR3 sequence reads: CASSSPAGTANTGELFF. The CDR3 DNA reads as TGTGCCAGCAGCTCCCCTGCCGGGACGGCGAACACCGGGGAGCTGTTTTTT.

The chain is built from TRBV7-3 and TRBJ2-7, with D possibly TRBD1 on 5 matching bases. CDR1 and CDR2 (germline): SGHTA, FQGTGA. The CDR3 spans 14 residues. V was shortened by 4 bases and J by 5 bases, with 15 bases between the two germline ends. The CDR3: CASSSTPDRDEQYF. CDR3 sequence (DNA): TGTGCCAGCAGCTCGACCCCCGACAGAGACGAGCAGTACTTC.

CDR3 region: CASSQGQGADEKLFF. CDR3 bases: TGTGCCAGCTCACAAGGACAGGGGGCGGATGAAAAACTGTTTTTT. The chain couples TRBV18 to TRBJ1-4, with TRBD1 matching 11 bases. Germline V gene lookup returns CDR1 KGHSH and CDR2 LQKENI. This CDR3 has 15 residues. With V trimmed by 4 bases and J by 6 bases, 4 bases remained unmatched.

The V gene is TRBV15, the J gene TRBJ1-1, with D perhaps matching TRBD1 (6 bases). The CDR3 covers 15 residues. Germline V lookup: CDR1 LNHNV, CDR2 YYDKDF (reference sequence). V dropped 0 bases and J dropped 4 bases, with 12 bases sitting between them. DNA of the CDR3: TGTGCCACCAGCAGAGAGCCCGGACAGTTCACTGAAGCTTTCTTT. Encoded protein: CATSREPGQFTEAFF.

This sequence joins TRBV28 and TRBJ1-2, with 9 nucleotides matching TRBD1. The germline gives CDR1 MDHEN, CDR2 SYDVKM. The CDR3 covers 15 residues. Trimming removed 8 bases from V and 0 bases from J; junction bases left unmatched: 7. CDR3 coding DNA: TGTGCCAGCGGGACAGGGCAAGTCCCTAACTATGGCTACACCTTC. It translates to CASGTGQVPNYGYTF.

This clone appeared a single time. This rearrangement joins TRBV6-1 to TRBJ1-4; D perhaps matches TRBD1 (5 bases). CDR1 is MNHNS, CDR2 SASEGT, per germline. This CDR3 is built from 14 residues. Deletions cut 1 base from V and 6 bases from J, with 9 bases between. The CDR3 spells CASSEGGGDEKLFF. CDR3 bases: TGTGCCAGCAGTGAAGGAGGAGGGGATGAAAAACTGTTTTTT.

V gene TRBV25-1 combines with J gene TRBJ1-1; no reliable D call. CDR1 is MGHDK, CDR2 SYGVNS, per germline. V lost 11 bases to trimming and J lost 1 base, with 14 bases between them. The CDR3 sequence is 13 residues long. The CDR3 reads CACRGRQNTEAFF. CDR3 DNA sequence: TGTGCCTGCCGTGGGAGACAGAACACTGAAGCTTTCTTT. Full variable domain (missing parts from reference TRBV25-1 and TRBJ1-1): EADIYQTPRYLVIGTGKKITLECSQTMGHDKMYWYQQDPGMELHLIHYSYGVNSTEKGDLSSESTVSRIRTEHFPLTLESARPSHTSQYLCACRGRQNTEAFFGQGTRLTVV.

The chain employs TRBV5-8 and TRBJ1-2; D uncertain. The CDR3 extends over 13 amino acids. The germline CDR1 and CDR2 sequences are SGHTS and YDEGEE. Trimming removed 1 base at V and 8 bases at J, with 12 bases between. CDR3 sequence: CASSLNPSRGYTF. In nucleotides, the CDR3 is TGTGCCAGCAGCTTGAATCCGTCCCGCGGCTACACCTTC.